The 24 T cell receptor beta chains given below trace back to one sample, sequenced in a study of cytomegalovirus exposure and HLA in healthy donors. 60 Vbeta and 13 Jbeta primers were used in PCR. Sequenced by immunoSEQ multiplex PCR; TCRdb stores in-frame clones only, minus some. The sample lists 200,000 or so clones, approximately 88% occurring once. The sequencing sample was made of PBMCs. Every receptor here comes from a boy between 10 and 17 years old in good health and CMV-seronegative.

This chain links TRBV6-5 with TRBJ1-5; D unclear. CDR3 length: 14 residues. The germline gives CDR1 MNHEY, CDR2 SVGAGI. Trimming stripped 2 bases from V and 6 bases from J, with 11 bases between. CDR3 region: CASSYRKGGQPQHF. The DNA for the CDR3 is TGTGCCAGCAGTTACAGGAAAGGAGGTCAGCCCCAGCATTTT.

The rearrangement joins TRBV7-8 to TRBJ1-5; tentative D call: TRBD1 (5 bases). This CDR3 spans 15 amino acids. V was trimmed by 0 bases and J by 2 bases, leaving 8 bases between them. CDR1 and CDR2 (germline): SGHVS, FQNEAQ. The CDR3 spells CASSLAGAGNQPQHF. The CDR3 DNA reads TGTGCCAGCAGCTTAGCAGGGGCCGGCAATCAGCCCCAGCATTTT.

The chain uses TRBV4-1 and TRBJ2-1; 7 bases line up with TRBD2. Germline-derived CDR1 and CDR2 are MGHRA and YSYEKL. CDR3 size: 16 residues. The V segment lost 3 bases and the J segment 10 bases; nucleotides outside the gene matches: 15. DNA for the CDR3: TGCGCCAGCAGCCAGGCGCGACTAGCAAGGATCGGGGAGCAGTTCTTC. It translates to CASSQARLARIGEQFF.

The rearrangement links TRBV2 to TRBJ1-1; 9 nucleotides agree with TRBD1. The length of the CDR3 is 16 residues. Trimming took 5 bases from V and 4 from J; bases not matched to a gene: 11. CDR1 and CDR2 (germline): SNHLY, FYNNEI. CDR3 residues: CASSPRGRTGATEAFF. The CDR3 DNA reads as TGTGCCAGCAGTCCCCGGGGGAGGACAGGGGCCACTGAAGCTTTCTTT.

The chain couples TRBV9 to TRBJ2-5, with TRBD1 matching over 7 bases. The CDR3 sequence is 15 residues long. V was pared by 2 bases and J by 5 bases, with 9 bases of the junction left unmatched. CDR1 and CDR2 (germline): SGDLS, YYNGEE. The CDR3 bases are TGTGCCAGCAGCGTGATAGGGGGCCAGGGGGAGACCCAGTACTTC. Translated: CASSVIGGQGETQYF. The whole variable domain, filled in from reference TRBV9 and TRBJ2-5, reads DSGVTQTPKHLITATGQRVTLRCSPRSGDLSVYWYQQSLDQGLQFLIQYYNGEERAKGNILERFSAQQFPDLHSELNLSSLELGDSALYFCASSVIGGQGETQYFGPGTRLLVL.

This chain joins TRBV4-1 and TRBJ2-7, with no clear D. Germline assignment: CDR1 MGHRA and CDR2 YSYEKL. V lost 2 bases, J lost 3 bases, and 11 bases lay in between. The CDR3 is 14 amino acids. CDR3 region: CASSQKIELYEQYF. CDR3 in DNA: TGCGCCAGCAGCCAAAAAATAGAACTCTACGAGCAGTACTTC.

The sample holds one count of this clone. Other DNA sequences from this sample encode an identical CDR3 as well. V usage is TRBV2 and J usage is TRBJ2-2, with 9 positions matching TRBD1. This CDR3 has 15 amino acids. Germline CDR1 is SNHLY and CDR2 is FYNNEI. Trimming took 7 bases from V and 3 from J; bases not matched to a gene: 6. As DNA, the CDR3 is TGTGCCAGCACTAGGGGACAGGGATACACCGGGGAGCTGTTTTTT. This sequence encodes CASTRGQGYTGELFF.

The V and J genes are TRBV29-1 and TRBJ2-5, with 9 bases lining up with TRBD1. V lost 6 bases and J lost 4; bases outside the gene matches: 6. CDR1 and CDR2 (germline): SQVTM, ANQGSEA. The CDR3 runs to 13 residues. CDR3 sequence reads: CSVEQGAGETQYF. As DNA, the CDR3 is TGCAGCGTCGAACAGGGGGCGGGAGAGACCCAGTACTTC.

The rearrangement links TRBV5-1 to TRBJ2-5, with 8 nucleotides matching TRBD1. The CDR3 length is 14 residues. J gave up 5 bases and V 5 bases, and 8 bases lay outside the gene matches. CDR1 and CDR2 (germline): SGHRS, YFSETQ. CDR3 loop: CASSWTGSRETQYF. The CDR3 DNA is TGCGCCAGCAGTTGGACAGGGTCAAGGGAGACCCAGTACTTC.

V and J are TRBV10-3 and TRBJ2-7, with TRBD1 identical over 7 bases. J lost 2 bases, V lost 5 bases, and 3 bases had no gene match. The germline V gene has CDR1 ENHRY and CDR2 SYGVKD. The CDR3 is made up of 13 amino acids. CDR3 region: CAISPDRAYEQYF. CDR3 sequence (DNA): TGTGCCATCAGTCCCGACAGGGCCTACGAGCAGTACTTC.

Concerning this clone: Different DNA sequences within this sample yield the same CDR3. This chain links TRBV6-5 with TRBJ1-5; tentative D call: TRBD1 (5 bases). This CDR3 region has 16 residues. The V gene lost 4 bases and the J gene lost 1 base, with 14 bases spanning the gap. Per germline, CDR1 MNHEY and CDR2 SVGAGI. CDR3 DNA sequence: TGTGCCAGCAGTTTAAGGCCGGGACTGAGCAATCAGCCCCAGCATTTT. Translated: CASSLRPGLSNQPQHF.

V is TRBV2 and J is TRBJ1-6; D is ambiguous. V was pared by 3 bases and J by 9 bases, with 18 bases between. In germline, CDR1 is SNHLY, CDR2 FYNNEI. The CDR3 is made up of 16 amino acids. CDR3 sequence (DNA): TGTGCCAGCAGTGATTCAAGGGAGGGTCGGGGTTCACCCCTCCACTTT. This gives the protein CASSDSREGRGSPLHF.

The DNA of the CDR3 is TGCGCCAGCAGCCCAGGGCCCACCCACACCGGGGAGCTGTTTTTT. It specifies CASSPGPTHTGELFF. The genes are TRBV5-1 and TRBJ2-2, with a tentative D call TRBD1 (5 bases). With 4 bases removed from V and 3 bases from J, the gap between germline ends came to 13 bases. Germline loops: CDR1 SGHRS, CDR2 YFSETQ. The CDR3 is 15 amino acids.

The chain has TRBV5-6 and TRBJ1-4; no clear D. The CDR3 has 14 amino acids. V was trimmed by 2 bases and J by 2 bases, leaving 7 bases between them. From germline, CDR1 is SGHDT and CDR2 YYEEEE. As DNA, the CDR3 is TGTGCCAGCAGCTTAGCGGGTACTAATGAAAAACTGTTTTTT. Encoded protein: CASSLAGTNEKLFF.

This chain joins TRBV27 and TRBJ1-1, with D unclear. This CDR3 region has 15 residues. Germline V lookup: CDR1 MNHEY, CDR2 SMNVEV (reference sequence). The V end was cut by 3 bases, the J end by 1 base, with 12 bases between. The CDR3 nucleotides are TGTGCCAGCAGTTTCGCAGGCCAATCGAACACTGAAGCTTTCTTT. Translation: CASSFAGQSNTEAFF.

J is TRBJ2-1 and V is TRBV27; TRBD2 matches at 11 bases. CDR1 and CDR2 (germline): MNHEY, SMNVEV (reference sequence). The CDR3 consists of 17 residues. After removal of 5 bases from V and 9 bases from J, the junction contained 15 bases not matched to a gene. CDR3 sequence reads: CASSPGLAGPLRREQFF. In DNA form, the CDR3 reads TGTGCCAGCAGTCCTGGACTAGCGGGTCCCCTTAGACGTGAGCAGTTCTTC.

The rearrangement joins TRBV7-9 to TRBJ1-2; D is unresolved. CDR1 is SEHNR, CDR2 FQNEAQ, per germline (reference sequence). Trimming shortened V by 0 bases and J by 7 bases, and 12 bases separated the two germline ends. The CDR3 has 14 amino acids. The CDR3 nucleotides read TGTGCCAGCAGCTTAGCTCGGTCAGCGTCTGGCTACACCTTC. Residues: CASSLARSASGYTF. Complete variable domain (other parts from reference TRBV7-9 and TRBJ1-2): DTGVSQNPRHKITKRGQNVTFRCDPISEHNRLYWYRQTLGQGPEFLTYFQNEAQLEKSRLLSDRFSAERPKGSFSTLEIQRTEQGDSAMYLCASSLARSASGYTFGSGTRLTVV.

About this clone: Additional DNA sequences in this sample encode the identical CDR3. The chain couples TRBV7-8 to TRBJ2-1, with 7 nucleotides matching TRBD1. Trimming cost V 3 bases and J 5 bases; bases outside gene matches: 1. The V gene's germline CDR1 is SGHVS and CDR2 FQNEAQ. The CDR3 loop spans 13 amino acids. CDR3 coding DNA: TGTGCCAGCAGCTTGGACAGGAACAATGAGCAGTTCTTC. Residues: CASSLDRNNEQFF.

This clone has only a few counts. The chain is built from TRBV7-2 and TRBJ2-3, with 8 bases that match TRBD2. Per the germline V gene, CDR1 is SGHTA and CDR2 is FQGNSA. CDR3 size: 17 residues. J gave up 0 bases and V 1 base, and 6 bases lay outside the gene matches. This CDR3 is CASSLDIASGSTDTQYF. The CDR3 region has the DNA TGTGCCAGCAGCTTAGATATTGCTAGCGGGAGCACAGATACGCAGTATTTT.

The chain employs TRBV6-5 and TRBJ1-1; D is unclear. Germline V gene data show CDR1 as MNHEY and CDR2 as SVGAGI. This CDR3 is 14 amino acids long. V lost 7 bases, J lost 3 bases, and 15 bases lay in between. DNA for the CDR3: TGTGCCAGCATTGTCTCGTTAGGAGACACTGAAGCTTTCTTT. It translates to CASIVSLGDTEAFF.

The chain has TRBV28 and TRBJ2-2; the D gene is possibly TRBD1 (5 bases). The CDR3 totals 17 residues. V was trimmed by 8 bases and J by 1 base, leaving 20 bases between them. Per the germline V gene, CDR1 is MDHEN and CDR2 is SYDVKM. The CDR3 region has the DNA TGTGCCAGCCGCAAAAGGCCCTTGGGGCTGAACACCGGGGAGCTGTTTTTT. The encoded protein is CASRKRPLGLNTGELFF.

The chain has TRBV6-6 and TRBJ1-2; D ambiguous. The CDR3 is made up of 14 amino acids. The V and J ends lost 2 bases and 3 bases respectively, with 10 bases between them. The germline V gene has CDR1 MNHNY and CDR2 SVGAGI (reference sequence). As DNA, the CDR3 is TGTGCCAGCAGTTACGGGCTGGCAGACTATGGCTACACCTTC. It is translated as CASSYGLADYGYTF.

As for this clone: The junction and the germline gene differ at one end; a read error may be behind it. The gene calls are TRBV7-7 and TRBJ1-2; 9 positions agree with TRBD1. The CDR3 contains 16 residues. Germline V gives CDR1 SSHAT, CDR2 FNYEAQ (reference sequence). In DNA, the CDR3 is TGTGCTAGCAGCTTAGCCTACTCGGGACAGGGTTATGGCTACACCTTC. It specifies CASSLAYSGQGYGYTF. The full variable domain, completed using reference TRBV7-7 and TRBJ1-2, is GAGVSQSPRYKVTKRGQDVTLRCDPISSHATLYWYQQALGQGPEFLTYFNYEAQPDKSGLPSDRFSAERPEGSISTLTIQRTEQRDSAMYRCASSLAYSGQGYGYTFGSGTRLTVV.

The J gene is TRBJ2-1, the V gene TRBV7-6, with D perhaps TRBD1 (5 bases). This CDR3 spans 15 amino acids. Germline V gives CDR1 SGHVS, CDR2 FNYEAQ. V dropped 5 bases and J dropped 5 bases, with 16 bases sitting between them. The CDR3 DNA reads TGTGCCAGCAGCACCCAACAGGAAAGGGACAATGAGCAGTTCTTC. Translation gives CASSTQQERDNEQFF.